This T cell receptor (beta chain) is from a study of regulatory T cells in long-lasting Graves disease. Study-wide results and limits: Favored usage of TRBV28, TRBJ1-2 and TRBJ2-5 was recorded in persistent disease.

The TCR beta library used iRepertoire HTBI primers with Arm-PCR amplification of CDR3. Each CDR3 protein gets one entry after TCRdb re-called the multiplex PCR reads with MiXCR. The profile shows roughly 440,000 distinct CDR3 sequences, about 16% of them singletons. V lost 5 bases and J 5 bases, leaving 15 bases between the germline ends. The CDR3 loop spans 14 amino acids. Per the germline V gene, CDR1 is MDHEN and CDR2 is SYDVKM. A word on this clonotype: The antigen is not known.

Time point described: newly diagnosed GD, antithyroid drugs for less than 3 months. TCR sequences were obtained from RNA taken from PBMCs. The sample was also reused in another study, on T cells in Graves' hyperthyroidism and ophthalmopathy. That publication notes: Clinicians diagnosed patients from clinical symptoms, serum thyroxine and TRAb, thyroid ultrasound and orbital computed tomography.

The V gene is TRBV28, the J gene TRBJ1-1; a weak D match, TRBD1 (5 bases). The specimen was peripheral blood mononuclear cells (PBMCs), collected at new diagnosis, from a patient treated with antithyroid drugs. The sequence was obtained from a woman aged 18-29 years with Graves disease. CDR3 sequence: CASSPSRGRTEAFF. CDR3 nucleotides: TGTGCCAGCAGTCCTTCGCGGGGCCGAACTGAAGCTTTCTTT.